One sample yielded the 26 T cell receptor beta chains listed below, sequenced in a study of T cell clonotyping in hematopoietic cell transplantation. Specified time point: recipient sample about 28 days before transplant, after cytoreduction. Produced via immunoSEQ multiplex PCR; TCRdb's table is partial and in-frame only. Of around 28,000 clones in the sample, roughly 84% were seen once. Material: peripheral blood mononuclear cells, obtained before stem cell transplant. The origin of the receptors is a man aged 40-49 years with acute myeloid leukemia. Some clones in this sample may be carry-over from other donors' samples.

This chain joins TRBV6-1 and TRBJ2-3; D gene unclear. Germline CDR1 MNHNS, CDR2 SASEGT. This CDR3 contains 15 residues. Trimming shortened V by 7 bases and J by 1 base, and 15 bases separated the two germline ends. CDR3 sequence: CASIRTAAGTDTQYF. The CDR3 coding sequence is TGTGCCAGCATCCGGACCGCCGCGGGCACAGATACGCAGTATTTT.

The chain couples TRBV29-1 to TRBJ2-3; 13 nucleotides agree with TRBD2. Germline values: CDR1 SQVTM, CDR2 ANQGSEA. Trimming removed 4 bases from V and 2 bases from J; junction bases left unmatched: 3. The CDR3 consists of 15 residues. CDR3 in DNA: TGCAGCGTTGGAGGACTAGCGGGGGCCACAGATACGCAGTATTTT. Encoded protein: CSVGGLAGATDTQYF.

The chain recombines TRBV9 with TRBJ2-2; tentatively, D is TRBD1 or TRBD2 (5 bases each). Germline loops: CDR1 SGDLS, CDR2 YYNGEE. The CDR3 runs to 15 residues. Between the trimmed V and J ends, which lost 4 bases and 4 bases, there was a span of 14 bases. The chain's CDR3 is CASSLTEGPTGELFF. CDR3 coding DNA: TGTGCCAGCAGCCTGACAGAGGGACCCACCGGGGAGCTGTTTTTT.

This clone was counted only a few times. The CDR3 is CASSLDIANYGYTF. CDR3 coding DNA: TGTGCCAGCAGCTTAGACATCGCTAACTATGGCTACACCTTC. The chain uses TRBV7-2 and TRBJ1-2; D not certain. Germline V CDR1 and CDR2: SGHTA, FQGNSA. The germline V and J ends were trimmed by 1 base and 0 bases, with 6 bases remaining between them. This CDR3 has 14 amino acids. Full variable domain (outside the CDR3, taken from reference TRBV7-2 and TRBJ1-2): GAGVSQSPSNKVTEKGKDVELRCDPISGHTALYWYRQSLGQGLEFLIYFQGNSAPDKSGLPSDRFSAERTGGSVSTLTIQRTQQEDSAVYLCASSLDIANYGYTFGSGTRLTVV.

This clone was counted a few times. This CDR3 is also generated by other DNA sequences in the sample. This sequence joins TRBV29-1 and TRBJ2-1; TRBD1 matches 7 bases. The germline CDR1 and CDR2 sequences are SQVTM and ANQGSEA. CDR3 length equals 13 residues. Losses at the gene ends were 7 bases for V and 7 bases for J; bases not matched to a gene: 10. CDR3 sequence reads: CSAADRDRNEQFF. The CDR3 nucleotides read TGCAGCGCCGCCGACAGGGACAGAAATGAGCAGTTCTTC.

The CDR3 protein is CASSSGTAYEQYF. CDR3 sequence (DNA): TGCGCCAGCAGCTCCGGGACAGCCTACGAGCAGTACTTC. This rearrangement joins TRBV5-1 to TRBJ2-7, with 7 bases fitting TRBD1. V shed 3 bases, J shed 2 bases, and the junction held 2 bases outside the gene matches. The CDR3 has 13 residues. Germline assignment: CDR1 SGHRS and CDR2 YFSETQ.

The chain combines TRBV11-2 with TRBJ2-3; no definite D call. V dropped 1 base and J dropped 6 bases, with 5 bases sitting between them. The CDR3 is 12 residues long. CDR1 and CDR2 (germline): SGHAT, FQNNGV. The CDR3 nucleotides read TGTGCCAGCAGCTTAGCTTCGGATACGCAGTATTTT. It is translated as CASSLASDTQYF.

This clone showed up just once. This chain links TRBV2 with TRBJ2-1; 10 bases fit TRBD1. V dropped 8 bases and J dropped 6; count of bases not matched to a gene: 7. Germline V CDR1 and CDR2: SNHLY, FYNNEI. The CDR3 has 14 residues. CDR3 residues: CASPTGGIINEQFF. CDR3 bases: TGTGCCAGCCCGACAGGGGGCATTATCAATGAGCAGTTCTTC.

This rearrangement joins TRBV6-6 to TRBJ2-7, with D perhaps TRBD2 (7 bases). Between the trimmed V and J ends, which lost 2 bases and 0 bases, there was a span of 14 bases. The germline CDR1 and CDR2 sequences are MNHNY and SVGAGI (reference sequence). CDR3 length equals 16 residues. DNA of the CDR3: TGTGCCAGCAGTTACGGGGGGGGCAGATCCTCCTACGAGCAGTACTTC. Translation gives CASSYGGGRSSYEQYF.

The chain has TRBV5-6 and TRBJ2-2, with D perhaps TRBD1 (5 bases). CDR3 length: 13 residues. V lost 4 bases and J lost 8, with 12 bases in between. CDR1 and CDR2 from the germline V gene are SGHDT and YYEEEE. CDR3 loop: CASSHRGVGELFF. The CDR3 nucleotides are TGTGCCAGCAGCCATAGGGGCGTGGGGGAGCTGTTTTTT.

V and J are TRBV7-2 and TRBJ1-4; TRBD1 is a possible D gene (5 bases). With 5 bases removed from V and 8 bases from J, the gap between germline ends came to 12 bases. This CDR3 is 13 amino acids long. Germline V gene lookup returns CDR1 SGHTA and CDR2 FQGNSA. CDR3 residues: CASSQNQGEKLFF. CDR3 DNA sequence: TGTGCCAGCAGCCAGAATCAGGGAGAAAAACTGTTTTTT. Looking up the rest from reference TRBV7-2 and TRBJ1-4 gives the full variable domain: GAGVSQSPSNKVTEKGKDVELRCDPISGHTALYWYRQSLGQGLEFLIYFQGNSAPDKSGLPSDRFSAERTGGSVSTLTIQRTQQEDSAVYLCASSQNQGEKLFFGSGTQLSVL.

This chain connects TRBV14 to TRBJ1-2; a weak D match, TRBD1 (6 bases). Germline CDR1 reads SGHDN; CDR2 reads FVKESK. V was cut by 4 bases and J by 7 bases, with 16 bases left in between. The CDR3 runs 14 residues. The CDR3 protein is CASSPPRGVGGYTF. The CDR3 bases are TGTGCCAGCAGCCCGCCCAGGGGAGTGGGTGGCTACACCTTC.

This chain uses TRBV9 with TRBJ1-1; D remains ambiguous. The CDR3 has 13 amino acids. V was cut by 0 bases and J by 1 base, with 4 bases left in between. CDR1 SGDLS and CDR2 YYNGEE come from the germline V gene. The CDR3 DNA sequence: TGTGCCAGCAGCGTAGTGAGGAACACTGAAGCTTTCTTT. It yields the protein CASSVVRNTEAFF.

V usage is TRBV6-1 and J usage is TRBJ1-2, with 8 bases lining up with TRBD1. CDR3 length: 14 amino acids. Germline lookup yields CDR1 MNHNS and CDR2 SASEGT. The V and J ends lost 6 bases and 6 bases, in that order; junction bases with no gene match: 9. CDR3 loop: CASRMTGAGDGYTF. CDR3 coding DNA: TGTGCCAGCAGGATGACAGGGGCAGGTGATGGCTACACCTTC.

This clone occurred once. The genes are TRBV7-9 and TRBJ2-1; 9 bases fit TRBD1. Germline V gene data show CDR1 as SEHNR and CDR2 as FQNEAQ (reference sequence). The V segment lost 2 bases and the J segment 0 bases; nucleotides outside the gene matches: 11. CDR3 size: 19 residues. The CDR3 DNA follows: TGTGCCAGCAGCTTATTTAAATTTGCGACAGGGGGCTCCTACAATGAGCAGTTCTTC. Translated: CASSLFKFATGGSYNEQFF.

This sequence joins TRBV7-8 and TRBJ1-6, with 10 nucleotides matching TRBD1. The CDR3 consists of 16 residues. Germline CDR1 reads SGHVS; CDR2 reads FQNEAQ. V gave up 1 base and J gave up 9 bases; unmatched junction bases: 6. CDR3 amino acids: CASSLVVGQGSSPLHF. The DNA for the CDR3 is TGTGCCAGCAGCTTAGTGGTGGGACAGGGGTCTTCACCCCTCCACTTT.

The CDR3, as DNA: TGTGCCAGCAGTTACTCGCACTCGGCAGATACGCAGTATTTT. Its protein product is CASSYSHSADTQYF. The chain combines TRBV6-5 with TRBJ2-3, with D hard to call. CDR3 length: 14 residues. Germline CDR1 MNHEY, CDR2 SVGAGI. V was cut by 0 bases and J by 4 bases, with 8 bases left in between.

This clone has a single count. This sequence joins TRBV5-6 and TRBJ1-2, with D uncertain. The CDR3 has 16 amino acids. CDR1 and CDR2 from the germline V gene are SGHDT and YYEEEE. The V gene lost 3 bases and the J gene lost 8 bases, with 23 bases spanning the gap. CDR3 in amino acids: CASSYPGGTQERGYTF. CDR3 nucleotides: TGTGCCAGCAGCTACCCGGGAGGAACACAAGAAAGGGGCTACACCTTC.

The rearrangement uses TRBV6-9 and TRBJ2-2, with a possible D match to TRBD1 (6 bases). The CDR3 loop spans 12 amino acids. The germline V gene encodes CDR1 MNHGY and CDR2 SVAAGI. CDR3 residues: CSRGRRGGELFF. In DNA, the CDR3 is TGTAGCAGGGGCCGCAGGGGCGGGGAGCTGTTTTTT.

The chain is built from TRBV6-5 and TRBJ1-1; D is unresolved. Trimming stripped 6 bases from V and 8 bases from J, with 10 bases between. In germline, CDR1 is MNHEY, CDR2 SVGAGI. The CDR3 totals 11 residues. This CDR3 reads CASRLDTEAFF. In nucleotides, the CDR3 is TGTGCCAGCAGGCTTGATACCGAAGCTTTCTTT.

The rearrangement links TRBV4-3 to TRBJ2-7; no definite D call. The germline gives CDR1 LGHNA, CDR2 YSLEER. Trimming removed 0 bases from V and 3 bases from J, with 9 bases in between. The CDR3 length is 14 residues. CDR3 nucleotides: TGCGCCAGCAGCCAAGAGTACAGCTACTACGAGCAGTACTTC. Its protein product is CASSQEYSYYEQYF.

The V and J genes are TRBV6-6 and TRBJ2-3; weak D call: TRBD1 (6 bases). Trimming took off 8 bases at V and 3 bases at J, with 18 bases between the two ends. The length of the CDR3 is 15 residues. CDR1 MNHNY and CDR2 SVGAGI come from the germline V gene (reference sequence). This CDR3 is CASFTRQAPTDTQYF. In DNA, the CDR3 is TGTGCCAGCTTCACTCGACAGGCCCCGACAGATACGCAGTATTTT.

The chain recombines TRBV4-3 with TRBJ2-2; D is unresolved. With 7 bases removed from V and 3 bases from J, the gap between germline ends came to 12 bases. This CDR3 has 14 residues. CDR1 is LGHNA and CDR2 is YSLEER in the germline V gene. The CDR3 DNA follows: TGCGCCAGCAACGAGAAGATATACACCGGGGAGCTGTTTTTT. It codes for CASNEKIYTGELFF.

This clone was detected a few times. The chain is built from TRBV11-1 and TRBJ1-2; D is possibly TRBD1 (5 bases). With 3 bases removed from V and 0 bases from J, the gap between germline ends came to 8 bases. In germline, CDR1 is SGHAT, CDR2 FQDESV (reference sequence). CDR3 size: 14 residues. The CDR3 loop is CASSFTGANYGYTF. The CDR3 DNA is TGTGCCAGCAGCTTTACAGGAGCTAACTATGGCTACACCTTC. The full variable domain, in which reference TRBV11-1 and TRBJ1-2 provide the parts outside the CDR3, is EAEVAQSPRYKITEKSQAVAFWCDPISGHATLYWYRQILGQGPELLVQFQDESVVDDSQLPKDRFSAERLKGVDSTLKIQPAELGDSAMYLCASSFTGANYGYTFGSGTRLTVV.

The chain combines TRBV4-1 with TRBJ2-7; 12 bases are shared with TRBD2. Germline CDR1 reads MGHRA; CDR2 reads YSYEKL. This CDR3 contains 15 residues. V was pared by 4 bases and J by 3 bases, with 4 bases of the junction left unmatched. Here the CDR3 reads CASSLTTSGGYEQYF. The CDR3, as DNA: TGCGCCAGCAGCCTAACGACTAGCGGGGGCTACGAGCAGTACTTC.

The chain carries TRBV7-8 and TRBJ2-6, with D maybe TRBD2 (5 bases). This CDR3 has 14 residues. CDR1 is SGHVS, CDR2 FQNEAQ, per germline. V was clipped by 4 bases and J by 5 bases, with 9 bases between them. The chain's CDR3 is CASSSEVWANVLTF. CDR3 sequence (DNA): TGTGCCAGCAGCTCGGAGGTTTGGGCCAACGTCCTGACTTTC.